The T cell receptor beta chain described here comes from a study of memory CD4+ T cells and cytomegalovirus serostatus. Single viable CD3+CD4+CD8-CD45RO+ cells were sorted as the memory CD4+ T cells. Assay used: immunoSEQ multiplex PCR; TCRdb lists only in-frame clones, some missing. Here the sample spans 45,000 to 50,000 clones, more than 70% being singletons. The CDR3 consists of 13 residues. Per the germline V gene, CDR1 is GTSNPN and CDR2 is SVGIG (reference sequence). The V end was cut by 8 bases, the J end by 1 base, with 15 bases between. This clone was detected a few times. This receptor was obtained from an adult in good health and CMV-seronegative. The V and J genes are TRBV30 and TRBJ2-7; weak D call: TRBD1 (6 bases). Sequencing input: memory CD4+ T cells from blood. CDR3 coding DNA: TGTGCCCGGACAGTCGAGGGTTCCTACGAGCAGTACTTC. It translates to CARTVEGSYEQYF. Using reference TRBV30 and TRBJ2-7 for the parts outside the CDR3, the full variable domain is SQTIHQWPATLVQPVGSPLSLECTVEGTSNPNLYWYRQAAGRGLQLLFYSVGIGQISSEVPQNLSASRPQDRQFILSSKKLLLSDSGFYLCARTVEGSYEQYFGPGTRLTVT.